These 28 T cell receptor beta chains share one sample of origin, sequenced in a study of blood T cell repertoires in COVID-19. Profiling relied on immunoSEQ multiplex PCR, and the TCRdb table lists in-frame clones only, not all of them. The sample holds 200,000 to 250,000 clones, roughly 90% seen once. The sample was peripheral blood. All receptors derive from a woman aged 60-75 years with acute or convalescent COVID-19.

The chain joins TRBV5-6 to TRBJ2-7; possibly TRBD1 for D (5 bases). The V gene's germline CDR1 is SGHDT and CDR2 YYEEEE. The CDR3 spans 11 residues. The V and J ends lost 5 bases and 3 bases respectively, with 6 bases between them. CDR3 sequence reads: CASSQGYEQYF. The CDR3 nucleotides read TGTGCCAGCAGTCAGGGCTACGAGCAGTACTTC. Looking up the rest from reference TRBV5-6 and TRBJ2-7 gives the full variable domain: DAGVTQSPTHLIKTRGQQVTLRCSPKSGHDTVSWYQQALGQGPQFIFQYYEEEERQRGNFPDRFSGHQFPNYSSELNVNALLLGDSALYLCASSQGYEQYFGPGTRLTVT.

V and J are TRBV12-5 and TRBJ2-5, with 9 bases matching TRBD2. Per germline, CDR1 LGHNT and CDR2 FRNRAP. V lost 1 base, J lost 5 bases, and 2 bases stayed unmatched. The length of the CDR3 is 14 residues. The CDR3 nucleotides read TGTGCTAGTGGTTTGGGACTAGCGGACGAGACCCAGTACTTC. Its protein is CASGLGLADETQYF.

The genes are TRBV5-1 and TRBJ2-5; D is perhaps TRBD1 (5 bases). Germline V gene sequence: CDR1 SGHRS, CDR2 YFSETQ. This CDR3 is built from 15 residues. The ends were cut back, 4 bases at V and 2 bases at J, with 15 bases in the middle. The CDR3 reads CASSPQGRRQETQYF. CDR3 DNA: TGCGCCAGCAGCCCCCAGGGCCGACGGCAAGAGACCCAGTACTTC. Combining the CDR3 with reference TRBV5-1 and TRBJ2-5 gives the whole variable domain KAGVTQTPRYLIKTRGQQVTLSCSPISGHRSVSWYQQTPGQGLQFLFEYFSETQRNKGNFPGRFSGRQFSNSRSEMNVSTLELGDSALYLCASSPQGRRQETQYFGPGTRLLVL.

The chain has TRBV19 and TRBJ1-2; D uncertain. Germline V CDR1 and CDR2: LNHDA, SQIVND (reference sequence). The V and J ends lost 1 base and 0 bases respectively, with 6 bases between them. CDR3 length equals 14 residues. CDR3 sequence reads: CASSIVSPNYGYTF. The CDR3 nucleotides read TGTGCCAGTAGTATAGTGAGTCCTAACTATGGCTACACCTTC.

The chain links TRBV4-3 to TRBJ2-3, with a possible D match to TRBD2 (5 bases). Germline values: CDR1 LGHNA, CDR2 YSLEER. Trimming shortened V by 0 bases and J by 2 bases, and 12 bases separated the two germline ends. This CDR3 region has 16 residues. The DNA of the CDR3 is TGCGCCAGCAGCCAAGATCACGGGATTAACACAGATACGCAGTATTTT. Its translation: CASSQDHGINTDTQYF.

The chain recombines TRBV5-6 with TRBJ2-1; D ambiguous. V gave up 0 bases and J gave up 6 bases, with 7 bases separating them. Germline CDR1 and CDR2: SGHDT and YYEEEE. There are 13 residues in the CDR3. The CDR3 DNA reads as TGTGCCAGCAGCTTGGTGGCTAGCAATGAGCAGTTCTTC. It encodes CASSLVASNEQFF.

The chain links TRBV12-2 to TRBJ1-2; the DNA was not compared with TRBD1, the D call given in the table. TRBV12-2 is a documented pseudogene. The CDR3 runs 15 residues. CDR3 in DNA: TGTGCAAGTCGCCCACGGACAGGGGAGGGCTATGGCTACACCTTC. Amino acids: CASRPRTGEGYGYTF.

The chain joins TRBV5-1 to TRBJ1-1, with D possibly TRBD1 on 5 matching bases. The CDR3 sequence is 15 residues long. Trimming cost V 0 bases and J 3 bases, with 12 bases left between them. Germline CDR1 SGHRS, CDR2 YFSETQ. CDR3 bases: TGCGCCAGCAGCTTGGATGGCAGGGAGGACACTGAAGCTTTCTTT. Its protein is CASSLDGREDTEAFF.

The rearrangement joins TRBV29-1 to TRBJ1-4; D gene uncertain. CDR1 is SQVTM and CDR2 is ANQGSEA in the germline V gene. V shed 7 bases and J shed 3 bases, with 12 bases lying between them. This CDR3 has 13 residues. CDR3 loop: CSAAPRSNEKLFF. In DNA, the CDR3 is TGCAGCGCCGCTCCGAGGTCTAATGAAAAACTGTTTTTT.

The chain recombines TRBV6-1 with TRBJ2-5, with a weak D call TRBD1 (6 bases). The CDR3 extends over 17 amino acids. Trimming pared 4 bases from V and 4 bases from J, leaving 22 bases between. Per the germline V gene, CDR1 is MNHNS and CDR2 is SASEGT. CDR3 region: CASSVYPGPEGGETQYF. The DNA of the CDR3 is TGTGCCAGCAGTGTTTATCCTGGACCCGAAGGGGGAGAGACCCAGTACTTC.

J is TRBJ1-5 and V is TRBV7-2; unclear D gene. The CDR3 is 15 residues long. Trimming cost V 1 base and J 3 bases, with 10 bases left between them. Germline V gives CDR1 SGHTA, CDR2 FQGNSA. CDR3 loop: CASSLVSMSNQPQHF. CDR3 bases: TGTGCCAGCAGCTTAGTTTCCATGTCCAATCAGCCCCAGCATTTT.

CDR3 DNA: TGTGCTAGTGGAGACACCGCGAACACTGAAGCTTTCTTT. Amino acids: CASGDTANTEAFF. J is TRBJ1-1 and V is TRBV12-5; D is ambiguous. CDR1 is LGHNT and CDR2 is FRNRAP in the germline V gene. With 6 bases removed from V and 1 base from J, the gap between germline ends came to 9 bases. The CDR3 covers 13 residues. The complete variable domain, with remaining parts taken from reference TRBV12-5 and TRBJ1-1, reads DARVTQTPRHKVTEMGQEVTMRCQPILGHNTVFWYRQTMMQGLELLAYFRNRAPLDDSGMPKDRFSAEMPDATLATLKIQPSEPRDSAVYFCASGDTANTEAFFGQGTRLTVV.

The gene calls are TRBV18 and TRBJ2-1; no clear D. Deletions cut 5 bases from V and 8 bases from J, with 7 bases between. Germline V gene lookup returns CDR1 KGHSH and CDR2 LQKENI. The CDR3 spans 11 residues. CDR3 nucleotides: TGTGCCAGCTCATCCTTCGATGAGCAGTTCTTC. This codes for CASSSFDEQFF.

This sequence joins TRBV27 and TRBJ1-1; perhaps TRBD1 as D (5 bases). The CDR3 spans 14 residues. Germline lookup yields CDR1 MNHEY and CDR2 SMNVEV (reference sequence). The V end lost 8 bases, the J end lost 1 base, and 14 bases lay between the germline ends. The CDR3 protein is CASGKHDRNTEAFF. The CDR3 region has the DNA TGTGCCAGCGGCAAACACGACAGGAACACTGAAGCTTTCTTT.

The rearrangement uses TRBV19 and TRBJ2-2, with TRBD2 matching 7 bases. CDR3 length equals 12 residues. CDR1 and CDR2 (germline): LNHDA, SQIVND (reference sequence). V shed 7 bases and J 6 bases; nucleotides not matched to a gene: 2. The CDR3 DNA sequence: TGTGCCAGTAAGCGGGATGCCGGGGAGCTGTTTTTT. It codes for CASKRDAGELFF.

The rearrangement links TRBV3-1 (or the pseudogene TRBV3-2) to TRBJ2-7; no clear D gene. Trimming removed 4 bases at V and 0 bases at J, with 10 bases between. Germline V lookup: CDR1 LGHDT, CDR2 YNNKEL (reference sequence). The CDR3 runs 14 residues. The CDR3 here is CASSLLAASYEQYF. The CDR3 region has the DNA TGTGCCAGCAGCCTTCTCGCGGCCTCCTACGAGCAGTACTTC.

The rearrangement uses TRBV9 and TRBJ2-2, with TRBD1 as a possible D gene (5 bases). The CDR3 loop spans 14 amino acids. The V and J ends lost 0 bases and 6 bases respectively, with 9 bases between them. Germline loops: CDR1 SGDLS, CDR2 YYNGEE. The CDR3 sequence: CASSVAVRAGELFF. Here the CDR3 DNA reads TGTGCCAGCAGCGTAGCGGTCAGGGCCGGGGAGCTGTTTTTT.

This clone appeared once. The DNA of the CDR3 is TGTGCCAGCAGTAGGGCGGGGGGCATTCAGTACTTC. Translated: CASSRAGGIQYF. V and J are TRBV6-5 and TRBJ2-4; TRBD2 matches at 8 bases. The CDR3 contains 12 residues. Per germline, CDR1 MNHEY and CDR2 SVGAGI. Trimming took 5 bases from V and 9 from J; bases not matched to a gene: 3.

The rearrangement joins TRBV3-1 (or the pseudogene TRBV3-2) to TRBJ2-3; 9 nucleotides align to TRBD2. Germline V gene data show CDR1 as LGHDT and CDR2 as YNNKEL (reference sequence). The CDR3 spans 15 residues. V dropped 6 bases and J dropped 4; count of bases not matched to a gene: 8. CDR3 residues: CASSLSGGKSDTQYF. For the CDR3, the DNA is TGTGCCAGCAGTCTTAGCGGGGGAAAGTCAGATACGCAGTATTTT.

The genes are TRBV14 and TRBJ2-4; 8 bases match TRBD2. Germline trimming cut 4 bases from V and 7 bases from J; bases unmatched to any gene: 12. There are 16 residues in the CDR3. Per the germline V gene, CDR1 is SGHDN and CDR2 is FVKESK. In DNA, the CDR3 is TGTGCCAGCAGCCCCGGGGTAGCGGGAATCCTCAACATTCAGTACTTC. Its translation: CASSPGVAGILNIQYF.

The V and J genes are TRBV18 and TRBJ1-1, with D possibly matching TRBD1 (6 bases). The CDR3 sequence is 14 residues long. Germline lookup yields CDR1 KGHSH and CDR2 LQKENI. The V and J ends lost 8 bases and 1 base respectively, with 14 bases between them. In DNA, the CDR3 is TGTGCCAGCACCATACAGGGTGCGAACACTGAAGCTTTCTTT. Protein: CASTIQGANTEAFF.

The genes are TRBV13 and TRBJ2-7; D unresolved. Germline V CDR1 and CDR2: PRHDT, FYEKMQ (reference sequence). Deletions cut 5 bases from V and 0 bases from J, with 11 bases between. This CDR3 has 14 residues. The DNA for the CDR3 is TGTGCCAGCAGCCCACGTACGCGCTCCTACGAGCAGTACTTC. This translates into CASSPRTRSYEQYF. Full variable domain (rest looked up from reference TRBV13 and TRBJ2-7): AAGVIQSPRHLIKEKRETATLKCYPIPRHDTVYWYQQGPGQDPQFLISFYEKMQSDKGSIPDRFSAQQFSDYHSELNMSSLELGDSALYFCASSPRTRSYEQYFGPGTRLTVT.

The chain is built from TRBV5-1 and TRBJ2-7, with 8 bases identical to TRBD1. The junction had 6 bases not matched to a gene; V was cut back by 5 bases and J by 2 bases. Germline CDR1 reads SGHRS; CDR2 reads YFSETQ. The CDR3 loop spans 14 amino acids. The CDR3 reads CASRSGQGTYEQYF. For the CDR3, the DNA is TGCGCCAGCAGGTCCGGACAGGGAACCTACGAGCAGTACTTC.

The genes are TRBV5-6 and TRBJ1-4, with D possibly TRBD1 on 5 matching bases. V was trimmed by 2 bases and J by 3 bases, leaving 14 bases between them. The CDR3 loop spans 16 amino acids. Germline assignment: CDR1 SGHDT and CDR2 YYEEEE. The CDR3 DNA sequence: TGTGCCAGCAGCTTCCGGGCCACAGGCGCTAATGAAAAACTGTTTTTT. It specifies CASSFRATGANEKLFF.

The chain joins TRBV12-3 or TRBV12-4 to TRBJ2-2; weak D call: TRBD2 (5 bases). Trimming shortened V by 5 bases and J by 5 bases, and 9 bases separated the two germline ends. The CDR3 consists of 13 residues. The CDR3 DNA sequence: TGTGCCAGCAGTGCTAGCTTGACCGGGGAGCTGTTTTTT. Its translation: CASSASLTGELFF.

J is TRBJ1-5 and V is TRBV19, with D perhaps TRBD1 (6 bases). The CDR3 is 16 residues long. V gave up 7 bases and J gave up 0 bases, with 16 bases separating them. Germline CDR1 and CDR2: LNHDA and SQIVND (reference sequence). DNA for the CDR3: TGTGCCAGTATCCACTCGACAGGATATAGCAATCAGCCCCAGCATTTT. Encoded protein: CASIHSTGYSNQPQHF.

The chain couples TRBV19 to TRBJ2-7; TRBD1 is a possible D gene (6 bases). This CDR3 comprises 14 residues. CDR1 is LNHDA and CDR2 is SQIVND in the germline V gene (reference sequence). The V and J ends lost 6 bases and 2 bases respectively, with 14 bases between them. CDR3 region: CASSFGTRPYEQYF. CDR3 DNA sequence: TGTGCCAGTAGCTTCGGGACAAGACCCTACGAGCAGTACTTC.

The chain links TRBV30 to TRBJ1-6; 10 bases match TRBD1. Germline loops: CDR1 GTSNPN, CDR2 SVGIG (reference sequence). CDR3 length equals 15 residues. V gave up 3 bases and J gave up 10 bases; unmatched junction bases: 9. The CDR3 loop is CAWSELDRGESPLHF. The CDR3 DNA is TGTGCCTGGAGCGAATTGGACAGGGGGGAATCACCCCTCCACTTT.